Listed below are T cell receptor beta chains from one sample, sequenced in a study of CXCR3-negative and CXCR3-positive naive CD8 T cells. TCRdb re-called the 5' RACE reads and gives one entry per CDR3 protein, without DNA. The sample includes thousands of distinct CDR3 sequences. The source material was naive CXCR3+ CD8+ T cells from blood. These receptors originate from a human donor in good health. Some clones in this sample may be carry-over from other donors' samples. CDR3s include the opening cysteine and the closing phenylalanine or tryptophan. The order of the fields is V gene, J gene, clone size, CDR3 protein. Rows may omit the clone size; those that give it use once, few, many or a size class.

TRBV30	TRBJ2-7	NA	CAWSVRQGYEQYF
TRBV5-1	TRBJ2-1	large	CASSLGTLGMNEQFF
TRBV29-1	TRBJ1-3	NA	CSVTGVTGNTIYF
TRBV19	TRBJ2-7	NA	CASSIAGGYEQYF
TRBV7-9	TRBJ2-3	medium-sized	CAWTAAATDTQYF
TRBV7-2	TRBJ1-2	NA	CASSRMGGGYGYTF
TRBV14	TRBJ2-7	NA	CASSHRDRGPYEQYF
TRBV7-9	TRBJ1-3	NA	CASSSQGPLSGNTIYF
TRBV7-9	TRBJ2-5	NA	CASSLADSQETQYF
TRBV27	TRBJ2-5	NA	CASSRTPNPQETQYF
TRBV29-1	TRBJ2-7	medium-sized	CSVTSSYEQYF
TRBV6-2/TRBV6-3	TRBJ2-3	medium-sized	CASSYFRTDTQYF
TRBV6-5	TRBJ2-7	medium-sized	CASIGSTYEQYF
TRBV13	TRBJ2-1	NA	CASSVGPGDEQFF
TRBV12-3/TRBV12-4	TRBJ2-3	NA	CASNHGMADTQYF
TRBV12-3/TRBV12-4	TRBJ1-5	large	CASSPDASNQPQHF
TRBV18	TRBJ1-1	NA	CASSPRDRGSNTEAFF
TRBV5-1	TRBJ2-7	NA	CASSLKRGETYEQYF
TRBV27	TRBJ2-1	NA	CASSLSPNEQFF
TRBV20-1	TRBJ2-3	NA	CSASPRAIGHTDTQYF
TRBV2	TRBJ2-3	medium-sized	CASSERVLAGAYTDTQYF
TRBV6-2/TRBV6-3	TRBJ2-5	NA	CASSSAARFQIETQYF
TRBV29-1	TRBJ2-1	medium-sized	CSLTRWGMGYEQFF
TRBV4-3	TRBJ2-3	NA	CASSQDHVAGVVADTQYF
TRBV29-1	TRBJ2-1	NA	CSVARTGLYNEQFF
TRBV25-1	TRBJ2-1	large	CASTVSGGYNEQFF
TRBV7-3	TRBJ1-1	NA	CASSSGQGARTEAFF
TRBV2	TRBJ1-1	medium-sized	CASIDSDRRNTEAFF
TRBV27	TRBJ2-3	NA	CASSLYAGVNTDTQYF
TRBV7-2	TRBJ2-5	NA	CASSEGLLTWETQYF
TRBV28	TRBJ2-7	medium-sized	CASSYEPGLAGEKYEQYF
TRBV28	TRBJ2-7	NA	CASSLGTSSSEQYF
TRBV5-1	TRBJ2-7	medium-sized	CASSLSVSYEQYF
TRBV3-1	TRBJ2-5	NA	CASSQDLAFETQYF
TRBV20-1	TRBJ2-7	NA	CSARSSGRSYEQNF
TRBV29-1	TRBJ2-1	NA	CSARSGGDEQFF
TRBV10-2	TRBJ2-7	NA	CASLGASGTHEQYF
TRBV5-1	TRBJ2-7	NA	CASSLAFAGGGKNEQYF
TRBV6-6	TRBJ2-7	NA	CASSPLGYEQYF
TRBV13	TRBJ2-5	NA	CASSSAETQYF
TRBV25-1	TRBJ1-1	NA	CASSAGHMNTEAFF
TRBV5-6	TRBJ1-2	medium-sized	CASSLGAEFEGYTF
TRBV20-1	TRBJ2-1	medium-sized	CSATPPWTSGREAHYNEQFF
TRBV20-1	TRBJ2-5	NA	CSARPSDRLSIETQYF
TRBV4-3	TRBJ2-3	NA	CASSQGGLPTDTQYF